Each of the 16 T cell receptor beta chains below was sequenced from the same sample in a study of neoadjuvant anti-PD-1 for oral cavity cancer. Libraries were prepared by immunoSEQ multiplex PCR; TCRdb keeps only in-frame clonotypes and omits some of them. This sample has around 60,000 clones, with around 80% found just once. Here the sequenced sample was PBMCs, taken before nivolumab (anti-PD-1) treatment. The receptors originated from a person between 40 and 85 years old with oral cavity squamous cell carcinoma.

The rearrangement joins TRBV28 to TRBJ1-5; D not resolved. Trimming cost V 1 base and J 0 bases, with 7 bases left between them. The germline V gene has CDR1 MDHEN and CDR2 SYDVKM. The CDR3 contains 15 residues. CDR3 DNA sequence: TGTGCCAGCAGTTTATCAAGCTCTAGCAATCAGCCCCAGCATTTT. It translates to CASSLSSSSNQPQHF.

The rearrangement links TRBV2 to TRBJ2-4, with a tentative D call TRBD2 (5 bases). This CDR3 has 15 amino acids. V lost 3 bases, J lost 9 bases, and 18 bases lay in between. Germline CDR1 SNHLY, CDR2 FYNNEI. CDR3 residues: CASSEGLGSVSIQYF. The DNA for the CDR3 is TGTGCCAGCAGTGAGGGCCTGGGGAGCGTTAGCATTCAGTACTTC.

The chain's CDR3 is CAISENLAQSEKLFF. The DNA of the CDR3 is TGTGCCATCAGTGAAAACCTCGCCCAGAGTGAAAAACTGTTTTTT. V usage is TRBV10-3 and J usage is TRBJ1-4; no clear D gene. Germline V gene sequence: CDR1 ENHRY, CDR2 SYGVKD. The CDR3 contains 15 residues. Trimming took off 3 bases at V and 7 bases at J, with 15 bases between the two ends.

The chain links TRBV6-4 to TRBJ2-2; 8 bases are shared with TRBD2. CDR3 size: 16 residues. Trimming removed 5 bases from V and 4 bases from J; junction bases left unmatched: 9. Germline CDR1 MRHNA, CDR2 SNTAGT. The CDR3 DNA reads as TGTGCCAGCAGTCCCAGCGGGGGATATATCACCGGGGAGCTGTTTTTT. It specifies CASSPSGGYITGELFF.

The V and J genes are TRBV18 and TRBJ2-2, with 12 bases matching TRBD1. The V gene end was trimmed by 6 bases and the J gene end by 6 bases; junction bases not matched to a gene: 5. Germline V lookup: CDR1 KGHSH, CDR2 LQKENI. This CDR3 comprises 15 residues. CDR3 in DNA: TGTGCCAGCTCCCCCGGGACAGGGGGCTCCGGGGAGCTGTTTTTT. Translated: CASSPGTGGSGELFF.

This chain connects TRBV4-1 to TRBJ2-7, with D maybe TRBD1 (5 bases). Germline V CDR1 and CDR2: MGHRA, YSYEKL. This CDR3 comprises 14 residues. The ends were cut back, 6 bases at V and 2 bases at J, with 14 bases in the middle. As DNA, the CDR3 is TGCGCCAGCAGACTTGGGGCCGGACCCTACGAGCAGTACTTC. Amino acid sequence: CASRLGAGPYEQYF.

The rearrangement joins TRBV6-1 to TRBJ2-7; possible D gene TRBD1, 7 bases. Germline V CDR1 and CDR2: MNHNS, SASEGT. Between the trimmed V and J ends, which lost 3 bases and 12 bases, there was a span of 21 bases. The CDR3 is 14 amino acids. The CDR3 region is CASSEAGGPSLTYF. The DNA of the CDR3 is TGTGCCAGCAGTGAGGCAGGGGGGCCCTCGCTGACGTACTTC.

The chain links TRBV7-9 to TRBJ1-2; tentative D call: TRBD1 (5 bases). The germline V and J ends were trimmed by 5 bases and 8 bases, with 18 bases remaining between them. In germline, CDR1 is SEHNR, CDR2 FQNEAQ (reference sequence). CDR3 size: 14 residues. The CDR3 region has the DNA TGTGCCAGCAGCCCCCCGGGGAGGGGTGAAGGCTACACCTTC. Translation gives CASSPPGRGEGYTF.

CDR3 nucleotides: TGTGCCAGCAGCTTAGGTGGGACCGGGGGCATGGCGGGGGAGCTGTTTTTT. The encoded protein is CASSLGGTGGMAGELFF. V and J are TRBV7-2 and TRBJ2-2; D could derive from TRBD1 or TRBD2 (6 bases each). The CDR3 spans 17 residues. Trimming removed 1 base at V and 8 bases at J, with 20 bases between. The germline gives CDR1 SGHTA, CDR2 FQGNSA. Based on the CDR3 plus reference TRBV7-2 and TRBJ2-2, the full variable domain is GAGVSQSPSNKVTEKGKDVELRCDPISGHTALYWYRQSLGQGLEFLIYFQGNSAPDKSGLPSDRFSAERTGGSVSTLTIQRTQQEDSAVYLCASSLGGTGGMAGELFFGEGSRLTVL.

The rearrangement joins TRBV13 to TRBJ2-1; 8 bases are a match to TRBD2. V shed 7 bases, J shed 9 bases, and the junction held 11 bases outside the gene matches. Germline-derived CDR1 and CDR2 are PRHDT and FYEKMQ (reference sequence). CDR3 length equals 14 residues. CDR3 sequence reads: CASTLERGRGEQFF. DNA for the CDR3: TGTGCCAGCACCTTGGAGCGGGGGAGGGGTGAGCAGTTCTTC.

The rearrangement uses TRBV5-4 and TRBJ1-2; maybe TRBD1 (5 bases). This CDR3 has 15 residues. The germline CDR1 and CDR2 sequences are SGHNT and YYREEE (reference sequence). V was trimmed by 0 bases and J by 2 bases, leaving 11 bases between them. The CDR3 sequence is CASSLGGAPNYGYTF. CDR3 nucleotide sequence: TGTGCCAGCAGCTTGGGAGGGGCCCCCAACTATGGCTACACCTTC.

The chain uses TRBV2 and TRBJ1-5; D not resolved. Trimming shortened V by 6 bases and J by 1 base, and 7 bases separated the two germline ends. This CDR3 comprises 13 residues. The germline CDR1 and CDR2 sequences are SNHLY and FYNNEI. The CDR3 spells CASRFDSNQPQHF. The CDR3 DNA sequence: TGTGCCAGCAGGTTTGACAGCAATCAGCCCCAGCATTTT.

The chain has TRBV7-9 and TRBJ1-5; D is ambiguous. The length of the CDR3 is 16 residues. The germline gives CDR1 SEHNR, CDR2 FQNEAQ (reference sequence). Trimming removed 5 bases at V and 0 bases at J, with 14 bases between. CDR3 DNA: TGTGCCAGCAGCCTCGGGTCCTATTATAGCAATCAGCCCCAGCATTTT. Translating it yields CASSLGSYYSNQPQHF.

V gene TRBV27 combines with J gene TRBJ1-2; tentative D call: TRBD1 (6 bases). Trimming took off 4 bases at V and 1 base at J, with 13 bases between the two ends. The CDR3 has 15 residues. Germline V CDR1 and CDR2: MNHEY, SMNVEV (reference sequence). The CDR3 bases are TGTGCCAGCAGTTCAAGGACAGCGATTAACTATGGCTACACCTTC. It translates to CASSSRTAINYGYTF.

This clone has more than one count but fewer than ten. The chain employs TRBV5-4 and TRBJ1-6; no definite D call. The ends were cut back, 1 base at V and 8 bases at J, with 10 bases in the middle. The CDR3 is made up of 14 amino acids. Germline CDR1 reads SGHNT; CDR2 reads YYREEE (reference sequence). The CDR3 loop is CASSLRAAYSPLHF. The CDR3 DNA sequence: TGTGCCAGCAGCTTGCGGGCGGCCTATTCACCCCTCCACTTT.

The gene calls are TRBV25-1 and TRBJ2-1; 7 nucleotides line up with TRBD1. This CDR3 comprises 16 residues. The germline V gene has CDR1 MGHDK and CDR2 SYGVNS. With 4 bases clipped from V and 3 bases from J, the junction kept 9 bases outside the gene matches. CDR3 sequence reads: CASSGYRDRYYNEQFF. The CDR3 nucleotides are TGTGCCAGCAGTGGCTACCGGGACAGATACTACAATGAGCAGTTCTTC.